Each of the 3 T cell receptor beta chains below was sequenced from the same sample in a study of cytomegalovirus exposure and HLA in healthy donors. Primers for the PCR totalled 60 Vbeta and 13 Jbeta. The table came from immunoSEQ multiplex PCR; TCRdb's copy has only in-frame clones and leaves some out. The data hold roughly 120,000 clones, with around four fifths observed a single time. Sequencing was done on a sample of PBMCs. The receptors come from a woman aged 40 to 49 in good health and CMV-seronegative.

The V gene is TRBV5-1, the J gene TRBJ2-7; a weak D match, TRBD2 (5 bases). Per germline, CDR1 SGHRS and CDR2 YFSETQ. CDR3 length: 15 amino acids. V lost 4 bases, J lost 3 bases, and 17 bases lay in between. CDR3 nucleotide sequence: TGCGCCAGCAGCCAGGAATACCGACGGGACTACGAGCAGTACTTC. Protein product: CASSQEYRRDYEQYF.

To note about this clone: A junction end diverges from the germline sequence, so it may reflect a read error. This rearrangement joins TRBV6-1 to TRBJ2-7, with 9 positions matching TRBD1. Germline-derived CDR1 and CDR2 are MNHNS and SASEGT. The CDR3 totals 11 residues. CDR3 region: CASSSRDRESF. DNA of the CDR3: TGTGCCAGCAGCAGCCGGGACAGGGAATCGTTC.

J is TRBJ2-2 and V is TRBV2, with TRBD2 matching over 8 bases. V lost 8 bases, J lost 5 bases, and 4 bases stayed unmatched. In germline, CDR1 is SNHLY, CDR2 FYNNEI. The CDR3 is 13 amino acids. CDR3 sequence: CASGGLGTGELFF. Written as DNA, the CDR3 is TGTGCCAGCGGGGGACTAGGGACCGGGGAGCTGTTTTTT.